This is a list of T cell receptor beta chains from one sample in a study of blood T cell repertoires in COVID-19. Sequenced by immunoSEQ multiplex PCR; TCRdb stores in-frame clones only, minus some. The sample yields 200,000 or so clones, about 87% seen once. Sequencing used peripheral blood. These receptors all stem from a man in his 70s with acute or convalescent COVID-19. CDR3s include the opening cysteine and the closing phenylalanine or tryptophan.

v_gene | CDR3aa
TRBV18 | CASSPPGGINQPQHF
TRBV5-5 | CASSLGTSASTDTQYF
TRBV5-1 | CASSLPNRAIISEQYF
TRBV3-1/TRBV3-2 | CASSQEMGGTEAFF
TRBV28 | CASKFIRTEAFF
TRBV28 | CASSLSPPTRDTEAFF
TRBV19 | CASSRQGLGGEKLFF
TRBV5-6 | CASSWDRGRMNTEAFF
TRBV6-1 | CASSESGGLYEQYF
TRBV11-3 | CASSRRTGATDTQYF
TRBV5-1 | CASSVSDDYNEQFF
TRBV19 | CASSIDLGFAAGQPQHF
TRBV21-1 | CASLPDREKLFF
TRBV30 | CAWSAGQHEQFF
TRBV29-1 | CSVLSGAEAFF
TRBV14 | CASSSGTSRNNEQFF